The 32 T cell receptor beta chains reported below all come from one sample, sequenced in a study of human T cells and chemical hapten exposure. Time point denoted: pre-sensitization, week 0. The treatment was: therapeutic diphenylcyclopropenone sensitization with weekly scalp DPC. A single record per CDR3 protein comes from TCRdb applying MiXCR to the RACE reads. The table records tens of thousands of distinct CDR3 sequences, 8% to 10% of them present only once. Material: whole blood, obtained in connection with sensitization to the hapten diphenylcyclopropenone (DPC). Every receptor here comes from a middle-aged woman with alopecia areata. Some clones in this sample may be carry-over from other donors' samples.

This clonotype has at least ten counts. The chain links TRBV6-2 or TRBV6-3 to TRBJ2-1; TRBD1 might be the D (6 bases). With 4 bases removed from V and 4 bases from J, the gap between germline ends came to 8 bases. Germline CDR1 MNHEY, CDR2 SVGEGT. CDR3 size: 13 residues. CDR3 region: CASSSTGYNEQFF. The CDR3 DNA reads as TGTGCCAGCAGTTCGACAGGTTACAATGAGCAGTTCTTC.

The V gene is TRBV6-2 or TRBV6-3, the J gene TRBJ2-7; D is uncertain. Trimming took off 2 bases at V and 2 bases at J, with 31 bases between the two ends. The CDR3 runs 21 residues. Germline V gene data show CDR1 as MNHEY and CDR2 as SVGEGT. CDR3 sequence: CASSYPPVTRVSQATAYEQYF. In nucleotides, the CDR3 is TGTGCCAGCAGTTACCCGCCAGTTACTCGAGTGTCGCAGGCGACCGCCTACGAGCAGTACTTC.

The V call is TRBV12-3 or TRBV12-4, the J call TRBJ1-1, with TRBD1 as a possible D gene (5 bases). There are 11 residues in the CDR3. Trimming cost V 2 bases and J 7 bases, with 5 bases left between them. This CDR3 is CASSLRGEAFF. The CDR3 DNA reads TGTGCCAGCAGTTTAAGGGGTGAAGCTTTCTTT.

J is TRBJ2-5 and V is TRBV12-5; D might be TRBD1 (5 bases). CDR1 is LGHNT and CDR2 is FRNRAP in the germline V gene. CDR3 size: 13 residues. With 6 bases removed from V and 2 bases from J, the gap between germline ends came to 10 bases. For the CDR3, the DNA is TGTGCTAGTGGCCTCAGGGATCAAGAGACCCAGTACTTC. Its translation: CASGLRDQETQYF.

The gene calls are TRBV29-1 and TRBJ1-2; D is unresolved. Germline V gene lookup returns CDR1 SQVTM and CDR2 ANQGSEA. The CDR3 runs to 10 residues. Trimming stripped 8 bases from V and 7 bases from J, with 11 bases between. CDR3: CSIQSPGYTF. In DNA form, the CDR3 reads TGCAGCATACAAAGTCCTGGCTACACCTTC.

This clonotype appeared many times. The chain employs TRBV6-5 and TRBJ2-1; D is perhaps TRBD2 (7 bases). CDR3 length equals 13 residues. The V gene's germline CDR1 is MNHEY and CDR2 SVGAGI. The V end was cut by 6 bases, the J end by 9 bases, with 15 bases between. Written as DNA, the CDR3 is TGTGCCAGCAGGATGGGGGGGGGCCCTGAGCAGTTCTTC. Amino acid sequence: CASRMGGGPEQFF.

V is TRBV11-2 and J is TRBJ2-4, with 10 bases aligning to TRBD2. Germline V gene lookup returns CDR1 SGHAT and CDR2 FQNNGV. CDR3 length: 14 residues. V shed 6 bases, J shed 10 bases, and the junction held 9 bases outside the gene matches. CDR3 DNA: TGTGCCAGCAGTCGGACTAGCGGTGCTCAGATTCAGTACTTC. Translated, it gives CASSRTSGAQIQYF.

With respect to this clonotype: A read error may be the cause here, since a much bigger clone is one base away. The chain employs TRBV4-3 and TRBJ2-1; maybe TRBD1 (6 bases). Per germline, CDR1 LGHNA and CDR2 YSLEER. This CDR3 has 15 residues. The CDR3 is CASNQEQGRYNEQFF. The CDR3 DNA reads TGCGCCAGCAACCAAGAACAGGGCCGGTACAATGAGCAGTTCTTC.

There are a few counts of this clonotype. V gene TRBV9 combines with J gene TRBJ1-2; a weak D match, TRBD1 (5 bases). V was shortened by 4 bases and J by 6 bases, with 16 bases between the two germline ends. Germline CDR1 SGDLS, CDR2 YYNGEE. This CDR3 region has 14 residues. CDR3 DNA sequence: TGTGCCAGCAGCCGGGACGTAAGAAGCAATGGCTACACCTTC. It encodes CASSRDVRSNGYTF.

The J gene is TRBJ2-7, the V gene TRBV5-1; D is perhaps TRBD2 (6 bases). Germline V CDR1 and CDR2: SGHRS, YFSETQ. V gave up 6 bases and J gave up 6 bases, with 19 bases separating them. The CDR3 consists of 14 residues. This CDR3 is CASTWGGAVGEQYF. The CDR3 DNA sequence: TGCGCCAGCACCTGGGGCGGGGCCGTCGGCGAGCAGTACTTC.

This clonotype was found many times. Here the CDR3 DNA reads TGTGCCAGCAGCTTGGGGACAGGGCGTGGATCACCCCTCCACTTT. This translates into CASSLGTGRGSPLHF. This chain joins TRBV11-1 and TRBJ1-6, with 9 bases lining up with TRBD1. Germline CDR1 is SGHAT and CDR2 is FQDESV (reference sequence). The CDR3 has 15 residues. V shed 3 bases, J shed 10 bases, and the junction held 7 bases outside the gene matches.

The sample holds many counts of this clonotype. The rearrangement uses TRBV5-1 and TRBJ1-4, with D possibly matching TRBD1 (5 bases). V lost 7 bases and J lost 5, with 15 bases in between. This CDR3 has 14 amino acids. Germline CDR1 reads SGHRS; CDR2 reads YFSETQ. CDR3 in DNA: TGCGCCAGCCGCAGGGAGGCCATGAATGAAAAACTGTTTTTT. This encodes CASRREAMNEKLFF.

This clonotype was observed at least ten times. The V and J genes are TRBV24-1 and TRBJ2-1; a weak D match, TRBD1 (6 bases). Trimming left V 5 bases short and J 1 base short, with 8 bases between. Germline lookup yields CDR1 KGHDR and CDR2 SFDVKD. The CDR3 has 14 amino acids. The CDR3: CATSVDRSYNEQFF. The CDR3 DNA reads TGTGCCACCAGTGTGGACAGATCCTACAATGAGCAGTTCTTC.

This clonotype appeared many times. The V and J genes are TRBV7-2 and TRBJ2-5, with 11 bases identical to TRBD2. The length of the CDR3 is 15 residues. The germline gives CDR1 SGHTA, CDR2 FQGNSA. After removal of 5 bases from V and 3 bases from J, the junction contained 5 bases not matched to a gene. The CDR3 nucleotides are TGTGCCAGCAGCCTCGAGACTAGCGGGGAAGAGACCCAGTACTTC. This encodes CASSLETSGEETQYF.

This clonotype showed up just a few times. The chain joins TRBV4-2 to TRBJ2-1; a weak D match, TRBD1 (5 bases). Deletions cut 5 bases from V and 5 bases from J, with 19 bases between. The length of the CDR3 is 16 residues. Germline CDR1 LGHNA, CDR2 YNFKEQ. The CDR3 sequence is CASSKKGRLLDNEQFF. CDR3 bases: TGTGCCAGCAGCAAGAAGGGGCGACTCCTTGACAATGAGCAGTTCTTC.

The chain recombines TRBV18 with TRBJ2-7; TRBD1 aligns across 11 bases. CDR3 length: 15 amino acids. V was clipped by 3 bases and J by 3 bases; unmatched bases: 4. CDR1 and CDR2 (germline): KGHSH, LQKENI. CDR3 residues: CASSPAGTGGYEQYF. CDR3 coding DNA: TGTGCCAGCTCACCTGCCGGGACAGGGGGCTACGAGCAGTACTTC.

This clonotype was seen ten or more times. The chain is built from TRBV5-4 and TRBJ2-1; 8 bases are shared with TRBD2. This CDR3 spans 15 amino acids. With V trimmed by 3 bases and J by 10 bases, 12 bases remained unmatched. Germline V CDR1 and CDR2: SGHNT, YYREEE (reference sequence). In DNA form, the CDR3 reads TGTGCCAGCAGCTGGCGAACAGCGGGGGATCAAGAGCAGTTCTTC. The encoded protein is CASSWRTAGDQEQFF.

This clonotype showed up just a few times. The rearrangement uses TRBV6-5 and TRBJ1-2, with 7 bases fitting TRBD1. Germline assignment: CDR1 MNHEY and CDR2 SVGAGI. Germline trimming cut 6 bases from V and 3 bases from J; bases unmatched to any gene: 13. The CDR3 consists of 16 residues. For the CDR3, the DNA is TGTGCCAGCAGGGGGGCCCTAGGGGGCGTAGACTATGGCTACACCTTC. Protein product: CASRGALGGVDYGYTF.

The gene calls are TRBV20-1 and TRBJ2-1; TRBD2 aligns across 8 bases. Unmatched junction bases numbered 6, after V lost 6 bases and J lost 5 bases. The germline V gene encodes CDR1 DFQATT and CDR2 SNEGSKA (reference sequence). This CDR3 region has 13 residues. The CDR3 sequence: CSAAGGANNEQFF. The CDR3 DNA sequence: TGCAGTGCAGCCGGGGGGGCCAACAATGAGCAGTTCTTC.

This clonotype was recorded a few times. The chain joins TRBV2 to TRBJ2-1, with a tentative D call TRBD2 (6 bases). The CDR3 is made up of 13 amino acids. With 7 bases removed from V and 9 bases from J, the gap between germline ends came to 16 bases. The germline V gene encodes CDR1 SNHLY and CDR2 FYNNEI. CDR3 in amino acids: CASTLREDLEQFF. CDR3 bases: TGTGCCAGCACTCTCAGGGAGGATCTTGAGCAGTTCTTC.

This chain connects TRBV4-1 to TRBJ1-1; D remains unclear. This CDR3 comprises 13 residues. V was cut by 4 bases and J by 4 bases, with 10 bases left in between. Germline CDR1 and CDR2: MGHRA and YSYEKL. The DNA of the CDR3 is TGCGCCAGCAGCCGGTACCTTAGCACTGAAGCTTTCTTT. Its translation is CASSRYLSTEAFF.

In its sample, this clonotype was seen many times. CDR3 DNA sequence: TGCGCCAGCAGCCAAGAATATCCCGGATCCTATGGCTACACCTTC. It specifies CASSQEYPGSYGYTF. This chain joins TRBV4-3 and TRBJ1-2; D ambiguous. Per germline, CDR1 LGHNA and CDR2 YSLEER. Trimming took off 0 bases at V and 4 bases at J, with 12 bases between the two ends. The CDR3 contains 15 residues.

There are a few counts of this clonotype. The rearrangement joins TRBV7-2 to TRBJ1-2; D is unclear. The CDR3 runs to 13 residues. Trimming cost V 3 bases and J 2 bases, with 7 bases left between them. The germline gives CDR1 SGHTA, CDR2 FQGNSA. The CDR3 protein is CASSLPENYGYTF. The CDR3 region has the DNA TGTGCCAGCAGCTTGCCGGAAAACTATGGCTACACCTTC.

Worth noting for this clonotype: Being one base from a much bigger clone, this may be a read error. The chain employs TRBV6-2 or TRBV6-3 and TRBJ2-7, with a possible D match to TRBD1 (5 bases). The CDR3 contains 19 residues. Germline CDR1 is MNHEY and CDR2 is SVGEGT. CDR3: CACSYSIGAVDPFPYEQYF. CDR3 nucleotide sequence: TGTGCCTGCAGTTACTCGATTGGGGCGGTAGACCCATTCCCGTACGAGCAGTACTTC.

This clonotype came up many times. V usage is TRBV10-3 and J usage is TRBJ2-5, with 9 bases that match TRBD2. The ends lost 4 bases at V and 1 base at J; junction bases unmatched: 7. Germline V lookup: CDR1 ENHRY, CDR2 SYGVKD. This CDR3 is built from 16 residues. The CDR3 nucleotides read TGTGCCATCAGTGTAGCCCAGCGGGGGGCCCAAGAGACCCAGTACTTC. It translates to CAISVAQRGAQETQYF.

This clonotype was picked up many times. The chain recombines TRBV6-4 with TRBJ2-6; no definite D call. Germline CDR1 is MRHNA and CDR2 is SNTAGT. CDR3 length: 17 amino acids. With 2 bases removed from V and 0 bases from J, the gap between germline ends came to 11 bases. The CDR3 reads CASSDTPDLSGANVLTF. CDR3 bases: TGTGCCAGCAGTGACACGCCCGACCTCTCTGGGGCCAACGTCCTGACTTTC.

This clonotype was recorded a few times. The chain combines TRBV4-1 with TRBJ1-4, with D tentatively TRBD1 (6 bases). Trimming stripped 2 bases from V and 7 bases from J, with 17 bases between. The germline CDR1 and CDR2 sequences are MGHRA and YSYEKL. This CDR3 region has 16 residues. The CDR3 nucleotides are TGCGCCAGCAGCCAAAGCCCCCAACAGGGACCTGAAAAACTGTTTTTT. It translates to CASSQSPQQGPEKLFF.

The chain is built from TRBV18 and TRBJ1-3; no definite D call. V dropped 3 bases and J dropped 2 bases, with 11 bases sitting between them. Germline V gives CDR1 KGHSH, CDR2 LQKENI. This CDR3 has 15 amino acids. CDR3 amino acids: CASSPTPGTGNTIYF. The DNA for the CDR3 is TGTGCCAGCTCACCCACGCCGGGGACTGGAAACACCATATATTTT.

This clonotype was recorded a few times. J is TRBJ2-7 and V is TRBV29-1; the match to TRBD2 covers 9 bases. Unmatched junction bases numbered 13, after V lost 1 base and J lost 6 bases. The germline CDR1 and CDR2 sequences are SQVTM and ANQGSEA. The CDR3 totals 16 residues. DNA of the CDR3: TGCAGCGTTGAAGGGGACTGGCGGGGGGGCCCGGGCGAGCAGTACTTC. As protein: CSVEGDWRGGPGEQYF.

For this clonotype: A much larger clone is a single base away; this may be a read error. The genes are TRBV28 and TRBJ2-6; D is possibly TRBD1 (5 bases). The CDR3 covers 15 residues. The germline V gene has CDR1 MDHEN and CDR2 SYDVKM. The CDR3 coding sequence is TGTGCCAGCAGGAAGACAGACTCTGAGGCCAACGTCCTGACTTTC. This translates into CASRKTDSEANVLTF.

Regarding this clonotype: A much more abundant neighbour one base away suggests this may be a read error. This chain connects TRBV20-1 to TRBJ2-3; 8 bases align to TRBD2. The CDR3 is 15 amino acids. Germline loops: CDR1 DFQATT, CDR2 SNEGSKA (reference sequence). The CDR3 is CIAPGPGGFSDTQYF. CDR3 sequence (DNA): TGCATTGCTCCGGGCCCGGGGGGGTTCTCAGATACGCAGTATTTT.

This clonotype was seen ten or more times. V and J are TRBV10-3 and TRBJ2-3, with 10 bases lining up with TRBD2. The CDR3 spans 15 residues. The ends lost 6 bases at V and 14 bases at J; junction bases unmatched: 17. The germline gives CDR1 ENHRY, CDR2 SYGVKD. CDR3 in DNA: TGTGCCATCAGCCCCTCACTAGCGGGGCTTCCCGCACTGTATTTT. It specifies CAISPSLAGLPALYF.